These 22 T cell receptor beta chains originate from one sample sequenced in a study of T cell repertoires in cytomegalovirus infection. TCRdb reprocessed the reads via MiXCR and lists one record per CDR3 protein. In the table there are 310,000 or so distinct CDR3 sequences, about a tenth of which are singletons. The sequenced material came from PBMCs. These receptors originate from a human donor in good health (CMV status not recorded). Some clones in this sample may be carry-over from other donors' samples.

Many counts were recorded for this clonotype. V is TRBV6-2 or TRBV6-3 and J is TRBJ2-6; 12 nucleotides align to TRBD1. The V gene's germline CDR1 is MNHEY and CDR2 SVGEGT. V was pared by 7 bases and J by 2 bases, with 6 bases of the junction left unmatched. CDR3 length: 17 residues. CDR3 amino acids: CASTTGTGGPGANVLTF. The CDR3 DNA reads as TGTGCCAGCACCACCGGGACAGGGGGCCCTGGGGCCAACGTCCTGACTTTC.

This clonotype was observed a handful of times. This chain links TRBV29-1 with TRBJ1-1, with D possibly TRBD1 on 5 matching bases. Trimming pared 6 bases from V and 3 bases from J, leaving 11 bases between. CDR1 and CDR2 from the germline V gene are SQVTM and ANQGSEA. The CDR3 is made up of 12 amino acids. Written as DNA, the CDR3 is TGCAGCGTGGAAACAGGTTACACTGAAGCTTTCTTT. Amino acid sequence: CSVETGYTEAFF.

This clonotype came up many times. V usage is TRBV28 and J usage is TRBJ1-1, with D perhaps matching TRBD1 (5 bases). The CDR3 runs 15 residues. V lost 6 bases to trimming and J lost 0 bases, with 14 bases between them. Germline-derived CDR1 and CDR2 are MDHEN and SYDVKM. In DNA, the CDR3 is TGTGCCAGCAGGCCCCTTGGGGCTATGAACACTGAAGCTTTCTTT. Its translation is CASRPLGAMNTEAFF.

In this sample, this clonotype turned up many times. The V call is TRBV7-2, the J call TRBJ1-2; no reliable D call. CDR1 is SGHTA and CDR2 is FQGNSA in the germline V gene. The CDR3 is made up of 16 amino acids. Trimming cost V 5 bases and J 4 bases, with 20 bases left between them. The DNA of the CDR3 is TGTGCCAGCAGCCCCCTTGAGGGCACCCCCTTCTATGGCTACACCTTC. The encoded protein is CASSPLEGTPFYGYTF.

This clonotype was counted ten times or more. This chain joins TRBV7-9 and TRBJ2-7; perhaps D is TRBD1 or TRBD2 (6 bases each). The V gene lost 5 bases and the J gene lost 5 bases, with 19 bases spanning the gap. This CDR3 is built from 15 residues. Germline loops: CDR1 SEHNR, CDR2 FQNEAQ (reference sequence). The CDR3 sequence: CASSNNRDFRDEQYF. CDR3 coding DNA: TGTGCCAGCAGCAATAACAGGGACTTTCGGGACGAGCAGTACTTC. The full variable domain, with the rest looked up from reference TRBV7-9 and TRBJ2-7, is DTGVSQNPRHKITKRGQNVTFRCDPISEHNRLYWYRQTLGQGPEFLTYFQNEAQLEKSRLLSDRFSAERPKGSFSTLEIQRTEQGDSAMYLCASSNNRDFRDEQYFGPGTRLTVT.

This clonotype was found many times. The J gene is TRBJ2-7, the V gene TRBV28; D might be TRBD1 or TRBD2, each matching 5 bases. The ends were cut back, 2 bases at V and 1 base at J, with 12 bases in the middle. CDR1 MDHEN and CDR2 SYDVKM come from the germline V gene. CDR3 length equals 15 residues. Written as DNA, the CDR3 is TGTGCCAGCAGTTTACGGGGCTCATCATCCTACGAGCAGTACGTC. Translated: CASSLRGSSSYEQYV.

This clonotype occurred many times. The chain is built from TRBV28 and TRBJ2-5, with D perhaps TRBD2 (6 bases). The CDR3 has 15 amino acids. Trimming shortened V by 6 bases and J by 1 base, and 15 bases separated the two germline ends. Germline assignment: CDR1 MDHEN and CDR2 SYDVKM. DNA for the CDR3: TGTGCCAGCAGCAATGGGGGGACCTCCCAAGAGACCCAGTACTTC. Amino acids: CASSNGGTSQETQYF.

The sample holds many counts of this clonotype. This rearrangement joins TRBV7-2 to TRBJ2-7; D is unclear. Between the trimmed V and J ends, which lost 3 bases and 3 bases, there was a span of 21 bases. This CDR3 is 17 amino acids long. Germline-derived CDR1 and CDR2 are SGHTA and FQGNSA. The CDR3 DNA sequence: TGTGCCAGCAGCTTTAGTCCTACGGATCCCGTTAACTACGAGCAGTACTTC. As protein: CASSFSPTDPVNYEQYF.

This clonotype was seen repeatedly, ten times or more. The V call is TRBV7-2, the J call TRBJ1-2, with a tentative D call TRBD1 (5 bases). This CDR3 contains 14 residues. V lost 5 bases, J lost 4 bases, and 14 bases lay in between. CDR1 is SGHTA and CDR2 is FQGNSA in the germline V gene. The CDR3 loop is CASSPSAGFYGYTF. The CDR3 DNA follows: TGTGCCAGCAGCCCCTCGGCAGGGTTCTATGGCTACACCTTC.

The table lists this clonotype with many counts. The rearrangement joins TRBV6-1 to TRBJ1-1, with D unresolved. The CDR3 has 15 amino acids. V was pared by 4 bases and J by 4 bases, with 16 bases between. Per the germline V gene, CDR1 is MNHNS and CDR2 is SASEGT. The CDR3, as DNA: TGTGCCAGCAGTGGGTGGGAAACTAGGGCCACTGAAGCTTTCTTT. Protein: CASSGWETRATEAFF.

Comment on this clonotype: One junction end does not reproduce the germline sequence, and a read error may be involved. This chain connects TRBV7-9 to TRBJ2-5; TRBD1 matches 11 bases. Germline V gene sequence: CDR1 SEHNR, CDR2 FQNEAQ (reference sequence). The CDR3 is 17 amino acids. The CDR3 DNA reads TGTGCCAGCAGCTCCCGGGACAGGGGGATGTTCCAAGAGACCCATTACTTC. Translated, it gives CASSSRDRGMFQETHYF.

This clonotype was detected many times. This chain connects TRBV5-1 to TRBJ1-1, with 9 bases fitting TRBD1. The J segment lost 0 bases and the V segment lost 4 bases, leaving 7 bases of the junction unmatched. The CDR3 is 16 residues long. The germline V gene has CDR1 SGHRS and CDR2 YFSETQ. The DNA for the CDR3 is TGCGCCAGCAGCCCGCGGACAGGGGCCATGAACACTGAAGCTTTCTTT. Translation gives CASSPRTGAMNTEAFF. Drawing the rest from reference TRBV5-1 and TRBJ1-1, the complete variable domain is KAGVTQTPRYLIKTRGQQVTLSCSPISGHRSVSWYQQTPGQGLQFLFEYFSETQRNKGNFPGRFSGRQFSNSRSEMNVSTLELGDSALYLCASSPRTGAMNTEAFFGQGTRLTVV.

This clonotype has a handful of counts. J is TRBJ2-3 and V is TRBV24-1; TRBD2 matches 9 bases. This CDR3 comprises 20 residues. V lost 3 bases and J lost 5; bases outside the gene matches: 20. Germline CDR1 KGHDR, CDR2 SFDVKD. CDR3 loop: CATSDPGTRSQRGAVDTQYF. CDR3 coding DNA: TGTGCCACCAGTGATCCGGGCACCCGGAGCCAGCGGGGGGCGGTAGATACGCAGTATTTT.

This clonotype was observed many times. The chain uses TRBV4-1 and TRBJ2-2; TRBD1 aligns across 8 bases. V gave up 1 base and J gave up 5 bases; unmatched junction bases: 3. The CDR3 runs 15 residues. Germline V lookup: CDR1 MGHRA, CDR2 YSYEKL. Written as DNA, the CDR3 is TGCGCCAGCAGCCAAGCTCAGGGGGCGACCGGGGAGCTGTTTTTT. Its protein product is CASSQAQGATGELFF.

This clonotype has ten or more counts. This chain links TRBV23-1 with TRBJ1-1, with 9 bases identical to TRBD1. TRBV23-1 is an open reading frame whose function is uncertain. Germline trimming cut 9 bases from V and 6 bases from J; bases unmatched to any gene: 11. The CDR3 runs to 14 residues. In DNA, the CDR3 is TGCGCCAGAACACTGAGACAGGGGGGACCTGAAGCTTTCTTT. This sequence encodes CARTLRQGGPEAFF.

The chain uses TRBV7-9 and TRBJ2-5; 8 nucleotides match TRBD1. Per the germline V gene, CDR1 is SEHNR and CDR2 is FQNEAQ (reference sequence). V was pared by 4 bases and J by 4 bases, with 5 bases of the junction left unmatched. The length of the CDR3 is 14 residues. The CDR3 region is CASSSQGAGETQYF. CDR3 coding DNA: TGTGCCAGCAGCTCGCAGGGGGCTGGAGAGACCCAGTACTTC. The full variable domain, its missing parts supplied by reference TRBV7-9 and TRBJ2-5, is DTGVSQNPRHKITKRGQNVTFRCDPISEHNRLYWYRQTLGQGPEFLTYFQNEAQLEKSRLLSDRFSAERPKGSFSTLEIQRTEQGDSAMYLCASSSQGAGETQYFGPGTRLLVL.

This clonotype was recorded at least ten times. J is TRBJ1-2 and V is TRBV9; D not resolved. Between the trimmed V and J ends, which lost 4 bases and 3 bases, there was a span of 13 bases. CDR3 size: 14 residues. Germline assignment: CDR1 SGDLS and CDR2 YYNGEE. CDR3 protein: CASSTSKSYYGYTF. The CDR3 DNA is TGTGCCAGCAGCACCAGTAAGAGTTACTATGGCTACACCTTC. The whole variable domain, filled in from reference TRBV9 and TRBJ1-2, reads DSGVTQTPKHLITATGQRVTLRCSPRSGDLSVYWYQQSLDQGLQFLIQYYNGEERAKGNILERFSAQQFPDLHSELNLSSLELGDSALYFCASSTSKSYYGYTFGSGTRLTVV.

This clonotype occurred many times. The V call is TRBV7-9, the J call TRBJ1-5; maybe TRBD1 (6 bases). The V and J ends lost 3 bases and 5 bases respectively, with 11 bases between them. Germline CDR1 reads SEHNR; CDR2 reads FQNEAQ (reference sequence). The CDR3 sequence is 14 residues long. CDR3 sequence: CASSFPGHHQPQHF. CDR3 bases: TGTGCCAGCAGCTTCCCGGGACATCATCAGCCCCAGCATTTT. Supplemented by reference TRBV7-9 and TRBJ1-5, the full variable domain reads DTGVSQNPRHKITKRGQNVTFRCDPISEHNRLYWYRQTLGQGPEFLTYFQNEAQLEKSRLLSDRFSAERPKGSFSTLEIQRTEQGDSAMYLCASSFPGHHQPQHFGDGTRLSIL.

This clonotype has at least ten counts. CDR3 nucleotides: TGTGCCAGCAGCCCCGGGGTAGCCAAAAACATTCAGTACTTC. This encodes CASSPGVAKNIQYF. The chain employs TRBV7-2 and TRBJ2-4, with a weak D call TRBD2 (5 bases). The germline V gene has CDR1 SGHTA and CDR2 FQGNSA. The CDR3 has 14 amino acids. The germline V and J ends were trimmed by 5 bases and 0 bases, with 8 bases remaining between them.

Ten or more counts support this clonotype. The V call is TRBV7-2, the J call TRBJ2-3; D is undetermined. The V end was cut by 4 bases, the J end by 1 base, with 15 bases between. From germline, CDR1 is SGHTA and CDR2 FQGNSA. The CDR3 is 16 residues long. The CDR3 reads CASSSLSGGGTDTQYF. As DNA, the CDR3 is TGTGCCAGCAGCTCTCTCTCCGGTGGAGGCACAGATACGCAGTATTTT.

This clonotype was observed at least ten times. This chain links TRBV20-1 with TRBJ2-7, with 11 bases lining up with TRBD2. The ends lost 0 bases at V and 2 bases at J; junction bases unmatched: 3. Germline CDR1 DFQATT, CDR2 SNEGSKA (reference sequence). The CDR3 runs to 15 residues. CDR3 sequence (DNA): TGCAGTGCTAGAGACAGACTAGCGGGGACCTACGAGCAGTACTTC. This codes for CSARDRLAGTYEQYF.

This clonotype was counted at least ten times. The chain employs TRBV4-1 and TRBJ1-5; D remains ambiguous. V lost 3 bases, J lost 6 bases, and 18 bases lay in between. Per the germline V gene, CDR1 is MGHRA and CDR2 is YSYEKL. This CDR3 has 16 residues. CDR3 in DNA: TGCGCCAGCAGCCACCCACACGGCCTGGAGGCTCAGCCCCAGCATTTT. This gives the protein CASSHPHGLEAQPQHF.